The 22 T cell receptor beta chains below all came from one sample that was sequenced in a study of blood T cell repertoires in COVID-19. Measured with immunoSEQ multiplex PCR; TCRdb has only the in-frame clones, and not every one. The table includes about 70,000 clones, around 85% detected once. What was sequenced was peripheral blood. The receptors shown here come from a man of 80 years or more with acute or convalescent COVID-19.

The chain couples TRBV12-3 or TRBV12-4 to TRBJ1-2; 9 nucleotides line up with TRBD1. The length of the CDR3 is 13 residues. With V trimmed by 6 bases and J by 7 bases, 6 bases remained unmatched. CDR3 residues: CASSMGQGGGYTF. CDR3 coding DNA: TGTGCCAGCAGCATGGGACAGGGTGGTGGCTACACCTTC.

CDR3 loop: CASSQTSGAIGELFF. DNA of the CDR3: TGTGCCAGCAGCCAAACTAGCGGCGCAATCGGGGAGCTGTTTTTT. V gene TRBV6-5 combines with J gene TRBJ2-2, with 8 bases lining up with TRBD2. This CDR3 has 15 amino acids. The V gene end was trimmed by 6 bases and the J gene end by 7 bases; junction bases not matched to a gene: 10. From germline, CDR1 is MNHEY and CDR2 SVGAGI.

The chain is built from TRBV7-2 and TRBJ1-4, with D maybe TRBD1 (6 bases). This CDR3 has 15 residues. Trimming cost V 4 bases and J 3 bases, with 12 bases left between them. CDR1 SGHTA and CDR2 FQGNSA come from the germline V gene. The CDR3 sequence: CASSYSQGPNEKLFF. The CDR3 bases are TGTGCCAGCAGCTATAGCCAGGGGCCTAATGAAAAACTGTTTTTT.

This clone was observed once. This chain connects TRBV7-2 to TRBJ1-1; possible D gene TRBD1, 6 bases. Germline V CDR1 and CDR2: SGHTA, FQGNSA. V lost 5 bases, J lost 1 base, and 8 bases lay in between. CDR3 size: 13 residues. CDR3 protein: CASSRTENTEAFF. The CDR3, as DNA: TGTGCCAGCAGCCGGACAGAGAACACTGAAGCTTTCTTT.

The V gene is TRBV29-1, the J gene TRBJ2-7, with 7 bases lining up with TRBD1. V gave up 4 bases and J gave up 0 bases; unmatched junction bases: 9. This CDR3 is built from 15 residues. Germline V gene lookup returns CDR1 SQVTM and CDR2 ANQGSEA. In nucleotides, the CDR3 is TGCAGCGTTGGGACCCGACAGGGCAGCTCCTACGAGCAGTACTTC. Its protein product is CSVGTRQGSSYEQYF.

This chain connects TRBV25-1 to TRBJ1-5; 9 nucleotides line up with TRBD1. V lost 1 base and J lost 1; bases outside the gene matches: 2. Germline CDR1 is MGHDK and CDR2 is SYGVNS. There are 16 residues in the CDR3. CDR3 in amino acids: CASSESDRGSNQPQHF. In nucleotides, the CDR3 is TGTGCCAGCAGTGAATCCGACAGGGGGAGCAATCAGCCCCAGCATTTT.

This clone was counted a single time. The gene calls are TRBV28 and TRBJ2-7, with a tentative D call TRBD1 (6 bases). The CDR3 is 13 residues long. Trimming left V 7 bases short and J 6 bases short, with 16 bases between. Germline V lookup: CDR1 MDHEN, CDR2 SYDVKM. CDR3 in DNA: TGTGCCAGCAATACAGGGTTCCGCTCCGAGCAGTACTTC. Protein sequence: CASNTGFRSEQYF.

This chain joins TRBV10-2 and TRBJ2-7, with 11 bases identical to TRBD1. There are 14 residues in the CDR3. CDR1 is WSHSY, CDR2 SAAADI, per germline. With V trimmed by 6 bases and J by 6 bases, 7 bases remained unmatched. The chain's CDR3 is CASSRTGGGGEQYF. DNA of the CDR3: TGCGCCAGCAGCCGGACAGGGGGCGGGGGCGAGCAGTACTTC.

This chain connects TRBV28 to TRBJ1-6, with 7 bases that match TRBD1. Germline-derived CDR1 and CDR2 are MDHEN and SYDVKM. The V and J ends lost 7 bases and 5 bases, in that order; junction bases with no gene match: 8. The CDR3 sequence is 15 residues long. CDR3: CASIDRVVDNSPLHF. CDR3 DNA sequence: TGTGCCAGCATCGACAGGGTCGTCGATAATTCACCCCTCCACTTT.

The V gene is TRBV6-5, the J gene TRBJ1-6; TRBD1 matches at 9 bases. Trimming took 6 bases from V and 10 from J; bases not matched to a gene: 10. The CDR3 totals 15 residues. The germline CDR1 and CDR2 sequences are MNHEY and SVGAGI. The CDR3 sequence: CASRPRDREGSPLHF. The DNA of the CDR3 is TGTGCCAGCAGGCCCCGGGACAGGGAAGGGTCACCCCTCCACTTT.

The V and J genes are TRBV6-4 and TRBJ2-2; 8 bases fit TRBD1. There are 15 residues in the CDR3. The germline V gene encodes CDR1 MRHNA and CDR2 SNTAGT. V was clipped by 3 bases and J by 1 base; unmatched bases: 1. In nucleotides, the CDR3 is TGTGCCAGCAGTGAACAGGGGGGGAACACCGGGGAGCTGTTTTTT. Encoded protein: CASSEQGGNTGELFF.

This chain joins TRBV10-3 and TRBJ2-2; 10 positions agree with TRBD1. CDR3 length equals 14 residues. The germline V gene encodes CDR1 ENHRY and CDR2 SYGVKD. The CDR3 coding sequence is TGTGTCGCCGCGGGACAGGGGTACACCGGGGAGCTGTTTTTT. Amino acid sequence: CVAAGQGYTGELFF.

J is TRBJ2-5 and V is TRBV7-3; 8 bases are a match to TRBD1. CDR3 length equals 14 residues. Germline V gene lookup returns CDR1 SGHTA and CDR2 FQGTGA. V lost 5 bases and J lost 5; bases outside the gene matches: 7. CDR3 residues: CASSPGQGGETQYF. The DNA for the CDR3 is TGTGCCAGCAGCCCAGGACAGGGAGGCGAGACCCAGTACTTC.

V and J are TRBV5-1 and TRBJ2-1, with 8 nucleotides matching TRBD1. The junction had 6 bases not matched to a gene; V was cut back by 1 base and J by 3 bases. The V gene's germline CDR1 is SGHRS and CDR2 YFSETQ. The CDR3 length is 16 residues. The CDR3 loop is CASSLNTGTGYNEQFF. The CDR3 DNA is TGCGCCAGCAGCTTGAACACCGGGACAGGCTACAATGAGCAGTTCTTC.

The rearrangement uses TRBV7-2 and TRBJ1-1; maybe TRBD1 (5 bases). The CDR3 is 14 amino acids. Germline V lookup: CDR1 SGHTA, CDR2 FQGNSA. V lost 3 bases and J 1 base, leaving 9 bases between the germline ends. The CDR3 loop is CASSLGRGNTEAFF. The DNA of the CDR3 is TGTGCCAGCAGCTTGGGTAGGGGGAACACTGAAGCTTTCTTT.

The chain uses TRBV11-2 and TRBJ1-1; possibly TRBD1 for D (6 bases). Between the trimmed V and J ends, which lost 5 bases and 8 bases, there was a span of 15 bases. The CDR3 covers 13 residues. The germline gives CDR1 SGHAT, CDR2 FQNNGV. The chain's CDR3 is CASSTRAGTEAFF. Written as DNA, the CDR3 is TGTGCCAGCAGCACCCGGGCCGGGACAGAAGCTTTCTTT.

The V call is TRBV6-2 or TRBV6-3, the J call TRBJ2-3, with 8 bases fitting TRBD1. V dropped 2 bases and J dropped 1; count of bases not matched to a gene: 8. The CDR3 is 17 residues long. In germline, CDR1 is MNHEY, CDR2 SVGEGT. Written as DNA, the CDR3 is TGTGCCAGCAGTTACATTTGGCCGGACAGGGGCACAGATACGCAGTATTTT. As protein: CASSYIWPDRGTDTQYF.

The chain carries TRBV5-1 and TRBJ2-3; D gene unclear. This CDR3 comprises 14 residues. Trimming took 6 bases from V and 0 from J, leaving 11 bases between them. Germline CDR1 is SGHRS and CDR2 is YFSETQ. CDR3 sequence (DNA): TGCGCCAGCAAAGACTTTCCTAGCACAGATACGCAGTATTTT. Translation gives CASKDFPSTDTQYF.

This clone was seen just once. The V gene is TRBV6-6, the J gene TRBJ2-1; 9 bases are a match to TRBD2. The CDR3 is 16 residues long. V lost 4 bases and J lost 4; bases outside the gene matches: 8. Germline loops: CDR1 MNHNY, CDR2 SVGAGI (reference sequence). CDR3 amino acids: CASSSRTSADYNEQFF. In DNA, the CDR3 is TGTGCCAGCAGTTCCCGGACTAGCGCCGATTACAATGAGCAGTTCTTC.

J is TRBJ2-3 and V is TRBV19; the match to TRBD2 covers 10 bases. Germline CDR1 LNHDA, CDR2 SQIVND (reference sequence). J gave up 1 base and V 0 bases, and 7 bases lay outside the gene matches. The CDR3 is made up of 18 amino acids. The CDR3 coding sequence is TGTGCCAGTAGTATAGAAGCCCGAGGACTAGCGGGCACAGATACGCAGTATTTT. Translation gives CASSIEARGLAGTDTQYF.

The chain carries TRBV5-1 and TRBJ1-4, with 7 bases that match TRBD1. This CDR3 spans 15 amino acids. The germline V gene encodes CDR1 SGHRS and CDR2 YFSETQ. V was pared by 2 bases and J by 1 base, with 2 bases of the junction left unmatched. CDR3 in DNA: TGCGCCAGCAGCTTACAGGGGCAAACTAATGAAAAACTGTTTTTT. Its protein product is CASSLQGQTNEKLFF.

In its sample, this clone ranks as medium-sized. The CDR3 is CASSLRQGLNNSPLHF. In nucleotides, the CDR3 is TGCGCCAGCAGCCTCCGACAGGGGCTTAATAATTCACCCCTCCACTTT. The chain couples TRBV5-1 to TRBJ1-6; 8 bases match TRBD1. The CDR3 spans 16 residues. Looked up from germline, CDR1 is SGHRS and CDR2 is YFSETQ. The V and J ends lost 4 bases and 5 bases, in that order; junction bases with no gene match: 8.